Listed below are T cell receptor beta chains from one sample, sequenced in a study of low-dose radiotherapy and immunotherapy resistance in tumors. TCRdb used MiXCR to reprocess the reads, holding one entry per CDR3 protein. The table shows around 64,000 distinct CDR3 sequences, with around 27% occurring only once. This specimen consisted of PBMCs, obtained before treatment. These receptors were collected from a male donor with rectosigmoid adenocarcinoma. Each CDR3 is given with its conserved first and last residue. The order of the fields is D gene, J gene, V gene, clone size, CDR3 DNA, CDR3 protein. A D gene is named only where the DNA matches it firmly. The size entry is marked missing in some rows and otherwise reads once, few, many or a size class.

TRBD2	TRBJ2-1	TRBV25-1	many	TGTGCCAGCAGTGCATGGGGGACTAGCGGGAGAGTAACTTCCATCAATGAGCAGTTCTTC	CASSAWGTSGRVTSINEQFF
-	TRBJ2-2	TRBV12-3/TRBV12-4	many	TGTGCCAGCAGTTTAAAGAGAAACACCGGGGAGCTGTTTTTT	CASSLKRNTGELFF
TRBD2	TRBJ2-1	TRBV12-3/TRBV12-4	many	TGTGCCAGCGGGGGGTCAGGGACTAGCGGGTACAATGAGCAGTTCTTC	CASGGSGTSGYNEQFF
-	TRBJ2-7	TRBV6-1	many	TGTGCCAGCCAGATTGAGACCGAGCAGTACTTC	CASQIETEQYF
TRBD2	TRBJ2-7	TRBV10-3	-	TGTGCCATCAGTGAGCCGGGCGACCTTAGCGGGAGGACGCCCTACGAGCAGTACTTC	CAISEPGDLSGRTPYEQYF
TRBD2	TRBJ2-3	TRBV4-1	many	TGCGCCAGCAGCCGCGGGACTAGCGGGGGGAACACAGATACGCAGTATTTT	CASSRGTSGGNTDTQYF
-	TRBJ2-2	TRBV20-1	many	TGCAGTGCTAGTCTCGACTCCCAGAACACCGGGGAGCTGTTTTTT	CSASLDSQNTGELFF
-	TRBJ1-6	TRBV18	many	TGTGCCAGCTCACCCAGGTCCCAAGAGAATTCACCCCTCCACTTT	CASSPRSQENSPLHF
-	TRBJ2-1	TRBV5-6	many	TGTGCCAGCAGCTTGCTCCAGAGCTCCTACAATGAGCAGTTCTTC	CASSLLQSSYNEQFF
-	TRBJ1-4	TRBV6-5	-	TGTGCCAGCAGTGAACTGTCCGGACCTGAAAAACTGTTTTTT	CASSELSGPEKLFF
-	TRBJ2-7	TRBV28	few	TGTGCCAGCAGTTTGGAGGGAAGGTCCTTCGAGCAGTACTTC	CASSLEGRSFEQYF
-	TRBJ2-1	TRBV18	many	TGTGCCAGCCGGGGCTTCTCCTACAATGAGCAGTTCTTC	CASRGFSYNEQFF
TRBD1	TRBJ2-3	TRBV11-3	many	TGTGCCAGCAGCACCGGACAGGGGGCCAACACAGATACGCAGTATTTT	CASSTGQGANTDTQYF
-	TRBJ2-3	TRBV7-2	many	TGTGCCAGCTCCATGGAGGGGGCTGCAGATACGCAGTATTTT	CASSMEGAADTQYF
TRBD2	TRBJ2-7	TRBV6-2/TRBV6-3	many	TGTGCCAGCAGCCCCCCAGGTAGCGGGGGCTCTTTCTCCTACGAGCAGTACTTC	CASSPPGSGGSFSYEQYF
-	TRBJ2-5	TRBV7-2	many	TGTGCCAGCAGCTTTCAGCGGAACCACCAAGAGACCCAGTACTTC	CASSFQRNHQETQYF
-	TRBJ2-1	TRBV11-2	-	TGTGCCAGCAGCCAGGGAGAGGGCAACTACAATGAGCAGTTCTTC	CASSQGEGNYNEQFF
TRBD1	TRBJ2-1	TRBV11-2	few	TGTGCCAGCAGCCACACAGGGGGATTCTACCCTGAGCAGTTCTTC	CASSHTGGFYPEQFF
TRBD1	TRBJ2-7	TRBV28	many	TGTGCCAGCAGTTTGACAGGGGCGACCTACGAGCAGTACTTC	CASSLTGATYEQYF
-	TRBJ1-2	TRBV24-1	many	TGTGCCACCAGTGATTTCGGGCAGGCCGGGGGCTACACCTTC	CATSDFGQAGGYTF
-	TRBJ2-7	TRBV11-2	many	TGTGCCAGCAGCTGGCCCGGGGTCGGGGTCTACGAGCAGTACTTC	CASSWPGVGVYEQYF
TRBD2	TRBJ2-3	TRBV29-1	-	TGCAGCGTATCACTAGCGGGACGCACAGATACGCAGTATTTT	CSVSLAGRTDTQYF
TRBD2	TRBJ2-7	TRBV19	-	TGTGCCAGTACCTCTAGGACTAGCGGGAGGCCCTACGAGCAGTACTTC	CASTSRTSGRPYEQYF
-	TRBJ2-3	TRBV7-2	many	TGTGCCAGCAGCTTACGCTGGGATTCTAGCACAGATACGCAGTATTTT	CASSLRWDSSTDTQYF
-	TRBJ2-7	TRBV10-3	-	TGTGCCATCAGCCCGATCGCCCAGGGTTACGAGCAGTACTTC	CAISPIAQGYEQYF
-	TRBJ1-4	TRBV5-6	many	TGTGCCAGCAGCCTGGGTCCGGCCCCGAATGAAAAACTGTTTTTT	CASSLGPAPNEKLFF
-	TRBJ2-1	TRBV7-2	many	TGTGCCAGCAGCTCCCGAGCGGGCTCCTACAATGAGCAGTTCTTC	CASSSRAGSYNEQFF
-	TRBJ2-7	TRBV7-2	few	TGTGCCAGCAGCCCCCACGGGAGCGGTTCCTACGAGCAGTACTTC	CASSPHGSGSYEQYF
-	TRBJ1-5	TRBV28	many	TGTGCCAGCACTCGCCGTACGAGGGAAGGGGGAAAAAATCAGCCCCAGCATTTT	CASTRRTREGGKNQPQHF
TRBD1	TRBJ2-7	TRBV7-2	many	TGTGCCAGCAGCCCTGGGGGGACAGGGGCCCAATTACGCGCGCAGTACTTC	CASSPGGTGAQLRAQYF
-	TRBJ2-1	TRBV27	few	TGTGCCAGCAGTTTTTTCGGTGGCTACAATGAGCAGTTCTTC	CASSFFGGYNEQFF
TRBD2	TRBJ2-1	TRBV18	many	TGTGCCAGCAATCAGCGGGGGGGTCGTAACGGCCCCTACAATGAGCAGTTCTTC	CASNQRGGRNGPYNEQFF
-	TRBJ2-3	TRBV28	-	TGTGCCAGCAGTGGTGAAGGGGCTAGCACAGATACGCAGTATTTT	CASSGEGASTDTQYF
TRBD1	TRBJ1-5	TRBV24-1	many	TGTGCCACCAGTGGTAAGACAGGGGCTCAGCCCCAGCATTTT	CATSGKTGAQPQHF
-	TRBJ1-1	TRBV7-9	many	TGTGCCAGCAGCCCTCCTAGCACGGAGAACACTGAAGCTTTCTTT	CASSPPSTENTEAFF
-	TRBJ2-2	TRBV7-3	many	TGTGCCAGCAGCTTAACGGGTACCGGGGAGCTGTTTTTT	CASSLTGTGELFF
-	TRBJ2-1	TRBV20-1	many	TGCAGTGCTAGACGAGGTGGAGTCGGCAATGAGCAGTTCTTC	CSARRGGVGNEQFF
-	TRBJ2-1	TRBV29-1	many	TGCAGCGTAACCGGGGGGCAGGGGTACAATGAGCAGTTCTTC	CSVTGGQGYNEQFF
TRBD2	TRBJ2-3	TRBV6-2/TRBV6-3	-	TGTGCCAGCGGCCGGGGACTAGCGATTAGCACAGATACGCAGTATTTT	CASGRGLAISTDTQYF
-	TRBJ1-2	TRBV19	many	TGTGCCAGTAGTATCAACGTAGCAGACAACTATGGCTACACCTTC	CASSINVADNYGYTF
-	TRBJ1-6	TRBV7-8	many	TGTGCCAGCAGCCGAACGGATTCACCCCTCCACTTT	CASSRTDSPLHF
-	TRBJ2-6	TRBV20-1	many	TGCAGTGCTAGAGATCCCCGTGATCCGGCCAACGTCCTGACTTTC	CSARDPRDPANVLTF
-	TRBJ2-1	TRBV6-8	few	TGTGCCAGCAGTCGCGACCGTAATGAGCAGTTCTTC	CASSRDRNEQFF
-	TRBJ1-1	TRBV7-6	-	TGTGCCAGCAGCTCACAGGGTATTAACACTGAAGCTTTCTTT	CASSSQGINTEAFF
-	TRBJ1-6	TRBV5-1	few	TGCGCCAGCAGCGCTTCGTTCTCAGGGGACCCCAATTCACCCCTCCACTTT	CASSASFSGDPNSPLHF